This is a list of T cell receptor beta chains from one sample in a study of human T cells and chemical hapten exposure. TCRdb passed the RACE reads through MiXCR, listing each CDR3 protein once. The table has roughly 38,000 distinct CDR3 sequences, under 15% seen once. The input for sequencing was whole blood, taken in connection with sensitization to the hapten diphenylcyclopropenone (DPC). All receptors come from a woman aged 25 to 39 with alopecia areata. Some clones in this sample may be carry-over from other donors' samples. Both conserved end residues are part of each CDR3. D genes are given only for firm matches.

>TRBJ2-2|TRBV24-1|NA|15
CATSDFARDTGELFF
>TRBJ1-1|TRBV9|TRBD1|13
CASSPDRGREAFF
>TRBJ1-1|TRBV7-2|NA|12
CASSLGGPEAFF
>TRBJ1-2|TRBV28|TRBD1|13
CASREDRVRGYTF
>TRBJ2-1|TRBV6-2/TRBV6-3|NA|16
CASSSEGQRRYNEQFF
>TRBJ2-3|TRBV4-3|TRBD1|18
CASSQDLGRGRSTDTQYF
>TRBJ2-7|TRBV13|NA|15
CASRGVAASSYEQYF
>TRBJ2-3|TRBV11-3|TRBD2|17
CASSPGLADLSTDTQYF
>TRBJ2-7|TRBV18|TRBD2|16
CASSPMTSGTTYEQYF
>TRBJ2-7|TRBV18|NA|13
CASSPPSRREQYF
>TRBJ2-2|TRBV14|NA|14
CASSQVVGIGELFF
>TRBJ2-4|TRBV20-1|NA|12
CSPREGVRIQYF
>TRBJ2-1|TRBV5-6|TRBD2|16
CASSLASGSYYNEQFF
>TRBJ2-1|TRBV15|TRBD2|17
CATSTSPPGGPYNEQFF
>TRBJ2-3|TRBV4-1|TRBD2|17
CASSQGAGGPPTDTQYF
>TRBJ1-5|TRBV12-3/TRBV12-4|NA|13
CASSGSFNQPQHF
>TRBJ1-5|TRBV6-2/TRBV6-3|TRBD1|17
CASRPGGWTGGNQPQHF
>TRBJ2-3|TRBV25-1|TRBD2|18
CASSEYKRLAGRTDTQYF
>TRBJ1-1|TRBV18|NA|12
CASSWGGTEAFF
>TRBJ1-5|TRBV7-2|TRBD1|18
CASSSYFGTGGLGQPQHF
>TRBJ2-7|TRBV6-1|TRBD2|15
CASSDPTSGRVQQYF
>TRBJ2-1|TRBV6-6|NA|11
CASSYSSEQFF
>TRBJ1-1|TRBV9|NA|13
CASSRGVNTEAFF
>TRBJ1-5|TRBV29-1|NA|19
CSVDSGRYRSDFSNQPQHF
>TRBJ1-2|TRBV28|NA|13
CASSLGTLLGYTF
>TRBJ2-7|TRBV10-2|NA|13
CASSLLGGNEQYF
>TRBJ2-3|TRBV20-1|TRBD2|15
CSATLAGHRTDTQYF
>TRBJ2-7|TRBV28|NA|12
CASTAPTYEQYF
>TRBJ2-7|TRBV18|NA|15
CASSLGAGRPYEQYF
>TRBJ1-3|TRBV21-1|NA|18
CASSKAGLDGRTGNTIYF
>TRBJ2-7|TRBV21-1|NA|16
CASSKEPEVGQDEQYF
>TRBJ2-7|TRBV30|TRBD1|14
CAWSPGTVAYEQYF
>TRBJ2-5|TRBV7-8|TRBD2|17
CASSMGLAGGRQETQYF
>TRBJ1-5|TRBV11-2|NA|15
CASSLGTASNQPQHF
>TRBJ1-5|TRBV29-1|TRBD1|14
CSAVLGTGNQPQHF
>TRBJ2-7|TRBV28|NA|12
CASRLGPYEQYF
>TRBJ2-7|TRBV5-6|NA|12
CASSLQDNEQYF
>TRBJ1-5|TRBV20-1|NA|13
CSARMEADQPQHF
>TRBJ2-5|TRBV28|NA|15
CASSGTGTAQETQYF
>TRBJ2-5|TRBV7-2|NA|12
CASSFALETQYF
>TRBJ2-5|TRBV4-3|TRBD2|18
CASSQGTSGTALVETQYF
>TRBJ1-5|TRBV20-1|NA|13
CSAVQGGNQPQHF
>TRBJ2-2|TRBV4-2|TRBD1|19
CASSPPPHSDRGGTGELFF
>TRBJ2-5|TRBV29-1|TRBD1|13
CSVEETGGETQYF
>TRBJ2-7|TRBV5-1|NA|13
CASQEGLSYEQYF
>TRBJ1-2|TRBV28|NA|15
CASSLLPGSNYGYTF
>TRBJ1-6|TRBV28|NA|16
CASSSPTGADNSPLHF
>TRBJ1-1|TRBV7-9|NA|16
CASSLQGAGGVVQAFF
>TRBJ2-7|TRBV30|NA|11
CAWNDWKEQYF
>TRBJ2-7|TRBV29-1|TRBD2|14
CSVGQVLAGGEQYF
>TRBJ2-3|TRBV20-1|NA|13
CSARPRPTDTQYF
>TRBJ2-5|TRBV18|TRBD2|15
CASSLGLAGVETQYF
>TRBJ2-2|TRBV6-4|NA|15
CASSDSKTNTGELFF